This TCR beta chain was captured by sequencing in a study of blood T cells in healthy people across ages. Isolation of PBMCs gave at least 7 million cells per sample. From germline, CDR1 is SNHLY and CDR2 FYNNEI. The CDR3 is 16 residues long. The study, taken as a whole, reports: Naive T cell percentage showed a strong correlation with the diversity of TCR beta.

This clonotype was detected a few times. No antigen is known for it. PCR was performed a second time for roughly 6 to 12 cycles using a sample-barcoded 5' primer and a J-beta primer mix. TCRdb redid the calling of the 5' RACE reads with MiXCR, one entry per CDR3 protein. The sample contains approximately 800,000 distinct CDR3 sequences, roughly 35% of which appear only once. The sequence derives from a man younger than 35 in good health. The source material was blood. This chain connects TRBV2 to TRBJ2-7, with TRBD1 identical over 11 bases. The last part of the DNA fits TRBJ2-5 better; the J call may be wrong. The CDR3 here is CASSEELGQGAETQYF. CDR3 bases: TGTGCCAGCAGTGAAGAACTTGGACAGGGGGCTGAGACCCAGTACTTC.